Presented here are 5 T cell receptor beta chains from one specimen sequenced in a study of shared clonotypes between healthy human individuals. The protocol was immunoSEQ multiplex PCR, while the TCRdb copy is restricted to in-frame clones and leaves out a portion. There are roughly 2.5 million clones in the sample; just over 90% occur only once, and over 0.12% lies in the top ten. Material: naive CD4+ T cells sorted from blood. Indicated subset: CD45RA+ positively selected. The receptors were sampled from a man younger than 35 in good health.

The rearrangement uses TRBV10-3 and TRBJ1-1; 8 bases line up with TRBD1. CDR3 length equals 12 residues. Germline assignment: CDR1 ENHRY and CDR2 SYGVKD. V shed 7 bases, J shed 6 bases, and the junction held 4 bases outside the gene matches. In nucleotides, the CDR3 is TGTGCCATCACCGGACAGGGAGCTGAAGCTTTCTTT. This gives the protein CAITGQGAEAFF.

Points on this clone: This specimen includes other DNA sequences encoding the same CDR3. The CDR3 DNA sequence: TGTGCCAGCTCACCACCAAACTCTGGGGCCAACGTCCTGACTTTC. The encoded protein is CASSPPNSGANVLTF. The V and J genes are TRBV18 and TRBJ2-6; D is unresolved. The V gene's germline CDR1 is KGHSH and CDR2 LQKENI. Trimming shortened V by 0 bases and J by 0 bases, and 3 bases separated the two germline ends. This CDR3 is 15 amino acids long. The full variable domain, its missing parts supplied by reference TRBV18 and TRBJ2-6, is NAGVMQNPRHLVRRRGQEARLRCSPMKGHSHVYWYRQLPEEGLKFMVYLQKENIIDESGMPKERFSAEFPKEGPSILRIQQVVRGDSAAYFCASSPPNSGANVLTFGAGSRLTVL.

V gene TRBV6-5 combines with J gene TRBJ1-2; no clear D. The CDR3 is 12 amino acids. CDR1 is MNHEY, CDR2 SVGAGI, per germline. V was shortened by 5 bases and J by 4 bases, with 8 bases between the two germline ends. CDR3 coding DNA: TGTGCCAGCAGTATGACCGGCTATGGCTACACCTTC. It is translated as CASSMTGYGYTF.

Here the CDR3 reads CASSFTGETYEQYF. CDR3 DNA: TGCGCCAGCAGCTTCACAGGGGAGACCTACGAGCAGTACTTC. The rearrangement uses TRBV5-1 and TRBJ2-7, with TRBD1 identical over 7 bases. The V gene's germline CDR1 is SGHRS and CDR2 YFSETQ. The CDR3 sequence is 14 residues long. With V trimmed by 2 bases and J by 2 bases, 4 bases remained unmatched.

V is TRBV30 and J is TRBJ2-7; 8 bases map to TRBD1. CDR1 and CDR2 from the germline V gene are GTSNPN and SVGIG (reference sequence). V trimming: 2 bases; J trimming: 3 bases; junction bases outside the gene matches: 9. The CDR3 length is 15 residues. In DNA, the CDR3 is TGTGCCTGGAGTCCCCCCCGGGGACAGGTCTACGAGCAGTACTTC. Its protein product is CAWSPPRGQVYEQYF.